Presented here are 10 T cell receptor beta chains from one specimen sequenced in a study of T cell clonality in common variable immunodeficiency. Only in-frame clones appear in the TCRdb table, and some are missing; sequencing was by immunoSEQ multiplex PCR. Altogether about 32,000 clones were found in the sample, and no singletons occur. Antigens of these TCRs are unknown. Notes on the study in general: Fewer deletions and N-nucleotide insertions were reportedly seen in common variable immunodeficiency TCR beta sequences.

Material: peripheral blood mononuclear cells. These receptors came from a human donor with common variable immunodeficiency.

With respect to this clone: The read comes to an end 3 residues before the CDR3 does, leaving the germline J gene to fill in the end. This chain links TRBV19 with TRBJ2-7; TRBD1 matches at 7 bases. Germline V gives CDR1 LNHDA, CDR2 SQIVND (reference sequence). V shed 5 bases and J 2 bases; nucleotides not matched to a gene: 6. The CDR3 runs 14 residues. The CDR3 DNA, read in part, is TGTGCCAGTAGTCTATCGACAGGGACCTACGAG. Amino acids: CASSLSTGTYE. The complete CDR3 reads CASSLSTGTYEQYF.

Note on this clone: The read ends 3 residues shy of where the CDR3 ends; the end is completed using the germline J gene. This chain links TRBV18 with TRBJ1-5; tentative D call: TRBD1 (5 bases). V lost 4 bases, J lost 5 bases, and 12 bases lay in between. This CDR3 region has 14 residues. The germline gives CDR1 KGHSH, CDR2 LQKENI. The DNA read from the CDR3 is TGTGCCAGCTCACTACTGCGAGGGGATCAGCCC. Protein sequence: CASSLLRGDQP. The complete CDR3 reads CASSLLRGDQPQHF.

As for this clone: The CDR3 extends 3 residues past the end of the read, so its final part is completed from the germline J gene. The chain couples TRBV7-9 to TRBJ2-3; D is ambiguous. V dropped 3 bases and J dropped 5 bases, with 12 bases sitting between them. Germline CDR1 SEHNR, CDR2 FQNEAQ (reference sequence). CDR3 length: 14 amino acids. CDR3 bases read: TGTGCCAGCAGCTTGTTCCGACGCGGAGATACG. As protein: CASSLFRRGDT. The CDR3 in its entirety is CASSLFRRGDTQYF.

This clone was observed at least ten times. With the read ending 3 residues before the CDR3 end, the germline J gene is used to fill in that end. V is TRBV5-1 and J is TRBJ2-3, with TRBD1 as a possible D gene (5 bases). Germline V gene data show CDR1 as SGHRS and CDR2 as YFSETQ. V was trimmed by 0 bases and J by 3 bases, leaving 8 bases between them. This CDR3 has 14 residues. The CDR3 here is CASSLGQPTDTQYF. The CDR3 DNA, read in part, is TGCGCCAGCAGCTTGGGACAGCCGACAGATACG.

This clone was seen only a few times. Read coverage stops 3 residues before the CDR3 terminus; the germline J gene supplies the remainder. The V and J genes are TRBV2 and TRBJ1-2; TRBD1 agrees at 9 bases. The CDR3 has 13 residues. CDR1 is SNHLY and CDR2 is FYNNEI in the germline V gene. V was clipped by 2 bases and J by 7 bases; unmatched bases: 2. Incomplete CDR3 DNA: TGTGCCAGCAGTGAATGGGACAGGGCTGGC. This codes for CASSEWDRAG. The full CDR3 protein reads CASSEWDRAGYTF.

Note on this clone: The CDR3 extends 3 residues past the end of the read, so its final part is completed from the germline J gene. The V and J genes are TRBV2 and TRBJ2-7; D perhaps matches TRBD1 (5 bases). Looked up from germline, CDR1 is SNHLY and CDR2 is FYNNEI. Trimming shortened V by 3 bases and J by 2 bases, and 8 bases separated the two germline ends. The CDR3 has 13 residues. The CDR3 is CASSDLGPYEQYF. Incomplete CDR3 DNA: TGTGCCAGCAGTGATTTGGGGCCCTACGAG. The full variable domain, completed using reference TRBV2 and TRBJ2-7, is EPEVTQTPSHQVTQMGQEVILRCVPISNHLYFYWYRQILGQKVEFLVSFYNNEISEKSEIFDDQFSVERPDGSNFTLKIRSTKLEDSAMYFCASSDLGPYEQYFGPGTRLTVT.

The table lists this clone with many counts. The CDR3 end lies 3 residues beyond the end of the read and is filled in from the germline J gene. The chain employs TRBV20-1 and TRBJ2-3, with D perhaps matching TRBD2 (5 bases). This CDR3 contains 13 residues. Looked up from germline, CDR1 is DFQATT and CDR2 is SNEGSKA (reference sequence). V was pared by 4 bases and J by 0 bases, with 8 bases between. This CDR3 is CSATTTSTDTQYF. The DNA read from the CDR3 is TGCAGTGCTACGACTACTAGCACAGATACG.

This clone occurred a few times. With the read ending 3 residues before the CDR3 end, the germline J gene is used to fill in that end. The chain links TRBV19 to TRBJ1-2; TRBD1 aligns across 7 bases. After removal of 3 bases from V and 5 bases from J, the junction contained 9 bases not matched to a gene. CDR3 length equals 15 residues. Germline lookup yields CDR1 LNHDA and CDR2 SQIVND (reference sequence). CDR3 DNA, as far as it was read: TGTGCCAGTAGTATGGTGCAGGGGGGCACTTATGGC. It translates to CASSMVQGGTYG. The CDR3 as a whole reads CASSMVQGGTYGYTF.

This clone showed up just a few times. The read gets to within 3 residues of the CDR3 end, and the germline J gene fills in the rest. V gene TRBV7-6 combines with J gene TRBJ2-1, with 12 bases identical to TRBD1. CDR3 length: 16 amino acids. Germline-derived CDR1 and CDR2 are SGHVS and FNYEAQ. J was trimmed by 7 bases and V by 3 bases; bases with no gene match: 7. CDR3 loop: CASSFPGTGGRNEQFF. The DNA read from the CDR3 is TGTGCCAGCAGCTTCCCCGGGACAGGGGGCCGGAATGAG.

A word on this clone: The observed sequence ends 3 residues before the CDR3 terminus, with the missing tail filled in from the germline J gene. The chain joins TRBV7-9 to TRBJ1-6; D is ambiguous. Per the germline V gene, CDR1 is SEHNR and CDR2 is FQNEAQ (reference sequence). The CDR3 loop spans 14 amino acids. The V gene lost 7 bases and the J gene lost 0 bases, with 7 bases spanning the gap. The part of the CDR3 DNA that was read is TGTGCCAGCACGAGCATCTCCTATAATTCACCC. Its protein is CASTSISYNSP. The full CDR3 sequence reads CASTSISYNSPLHF.